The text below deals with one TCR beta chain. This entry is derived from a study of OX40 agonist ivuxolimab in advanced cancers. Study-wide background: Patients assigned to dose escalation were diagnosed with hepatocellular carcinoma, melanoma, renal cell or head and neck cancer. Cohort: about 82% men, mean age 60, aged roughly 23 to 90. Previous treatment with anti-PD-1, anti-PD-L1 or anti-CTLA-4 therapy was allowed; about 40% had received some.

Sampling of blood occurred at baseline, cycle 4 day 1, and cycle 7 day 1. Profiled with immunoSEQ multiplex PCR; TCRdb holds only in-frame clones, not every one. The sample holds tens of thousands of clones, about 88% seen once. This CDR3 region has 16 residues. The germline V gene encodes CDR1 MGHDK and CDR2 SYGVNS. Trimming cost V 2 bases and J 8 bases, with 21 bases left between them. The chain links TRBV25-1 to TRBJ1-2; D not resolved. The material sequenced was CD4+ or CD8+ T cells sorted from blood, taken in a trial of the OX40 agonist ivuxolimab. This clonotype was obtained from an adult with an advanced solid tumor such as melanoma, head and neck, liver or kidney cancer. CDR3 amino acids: CASSEHGQVGMKGYTF. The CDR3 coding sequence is TGTGCCAGCAGTGAACATGGGCAGGTTGGCATGAAGGGCTACACCTTC.